This T cell receptor (beta chain) was recovered during a study of identifying expanded T cells in peripheral blood. Findings and caveats of the study: Clone count variance between roughly two-week samples rose with total template count. Over approximately two and four weeks, about 15 and 19 clones changed, versus approximately 1.2 between replicates.

About this clone itself: Its antigen is as yet unknown.

Using immunoSEQ multiplex PCR, the repertoire was profiled, and TCRdb retains in-frame clones only, with some absent. In the table there are approximately 110,000 clones, approximately 90% of which are singletons. No infections or other immune events were documented during collection. The receptor was derived from a person aged 18 to 75 in good health. Input material: blood.

CDR3 nucleotide sequence: TGTGCCAGTACCCTATCCGGACAGGGAAACTATGGCTACACCTTC. This gives the protein CASTLSGQGNYGYTF. The V and J genes are TRBV19 and TRBJ1-2; 8 nucleotides line up with TRBD1. CDR1 and CDR2 from the germline V gene are LNHDA and SQIVND (reference sequence). The CDR3 consists of 15 residues. Trimming took 7 bases from V and 2 from J; bases not matched to a gene: 9.